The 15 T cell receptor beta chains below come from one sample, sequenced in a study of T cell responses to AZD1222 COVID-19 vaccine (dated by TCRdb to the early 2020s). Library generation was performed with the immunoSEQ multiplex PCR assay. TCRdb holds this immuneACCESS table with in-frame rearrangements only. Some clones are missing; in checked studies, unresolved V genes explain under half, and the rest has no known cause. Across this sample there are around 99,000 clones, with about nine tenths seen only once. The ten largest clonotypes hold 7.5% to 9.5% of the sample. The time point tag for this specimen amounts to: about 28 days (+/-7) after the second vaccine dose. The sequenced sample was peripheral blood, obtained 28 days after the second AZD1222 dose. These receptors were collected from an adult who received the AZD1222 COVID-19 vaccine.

Here the CDR3 DNA reads TGTGCCAGCAGCCCGGGACTTTCCACAGATACGCAGTATTTT. Translated, it gives CASSPGLSTDTQYF. The chain links TRBV11-2 to TRBJ2-3; D is possibly TRBD2 (6 bases). CDR3 length: 14 amino acids. V was pared by 5 bases and J by 2 bases, with 11 bases between. The germline gives CDR1 SGHAT, CDR2 FQNNGV.

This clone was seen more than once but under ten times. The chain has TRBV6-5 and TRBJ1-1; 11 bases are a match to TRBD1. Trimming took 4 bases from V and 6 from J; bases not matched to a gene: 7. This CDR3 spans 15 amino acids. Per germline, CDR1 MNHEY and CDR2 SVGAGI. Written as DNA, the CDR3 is TGTGCCAGCAGTTCCACGGGACAGGGGGGGGCTGAAGCTTTCTTT. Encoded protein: CASSSTGQGGAEAFF.

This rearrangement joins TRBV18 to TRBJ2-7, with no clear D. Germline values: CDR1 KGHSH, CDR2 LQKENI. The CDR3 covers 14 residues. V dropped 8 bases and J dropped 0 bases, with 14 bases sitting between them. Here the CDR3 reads CASGGSATSYEQYF. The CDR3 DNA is TGTGCCAGCGGCGGTTCAGCGACCTCCTACGAGCAGTACTTC.

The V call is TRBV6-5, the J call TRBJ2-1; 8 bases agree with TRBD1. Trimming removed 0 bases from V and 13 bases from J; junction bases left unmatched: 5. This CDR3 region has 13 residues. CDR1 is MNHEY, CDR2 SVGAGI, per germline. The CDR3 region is CASSYSTGANQFF. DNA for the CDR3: TGTGCCAGCAGTTACTCGACAGGGGCAAACCAGTTCTTC.

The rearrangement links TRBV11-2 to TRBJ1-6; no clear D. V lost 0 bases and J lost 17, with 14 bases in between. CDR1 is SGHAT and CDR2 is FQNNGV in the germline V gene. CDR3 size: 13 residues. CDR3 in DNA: TGTGCCAGCAGCTTAGATATACGGCCCCCAGTCCACTTT. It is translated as CASSLDIRPPVHF.

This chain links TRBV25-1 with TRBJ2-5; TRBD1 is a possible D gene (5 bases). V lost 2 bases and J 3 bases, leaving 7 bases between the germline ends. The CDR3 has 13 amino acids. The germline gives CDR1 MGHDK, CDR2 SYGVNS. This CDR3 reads CASSERTKETQYF. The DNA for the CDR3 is TGTGCCAGCAGTGAACGGACAAAAGAGACCCAGTACTTC.

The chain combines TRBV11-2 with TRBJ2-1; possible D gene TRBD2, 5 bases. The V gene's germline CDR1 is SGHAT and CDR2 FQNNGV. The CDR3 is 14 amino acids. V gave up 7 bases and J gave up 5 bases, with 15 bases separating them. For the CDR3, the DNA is TGTGCCAGCAAGCCTAGCAGGATAAACAATGAGCAGTTCTTC. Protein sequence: CASKPSRINNEQFF.

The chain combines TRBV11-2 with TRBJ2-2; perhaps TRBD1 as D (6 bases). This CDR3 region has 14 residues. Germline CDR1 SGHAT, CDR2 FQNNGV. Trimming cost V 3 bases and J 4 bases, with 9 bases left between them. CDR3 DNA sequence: TGTGCCAGCAGCTTCACAGGGACCACCGGGGAGCTGTTTTTT. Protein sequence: CASSFTGTTGELFF. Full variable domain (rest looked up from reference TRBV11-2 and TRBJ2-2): EAGVAQSPRYKIIEKRQSVAFWCNPISGHATLYWYQQILGQGPKLLIQFQNNGVVDDSQLPKDRFSAERLKGVDSTLKIQPAKLEDSAVYLCASSFTGTTGELFFGEGSRLTVL.

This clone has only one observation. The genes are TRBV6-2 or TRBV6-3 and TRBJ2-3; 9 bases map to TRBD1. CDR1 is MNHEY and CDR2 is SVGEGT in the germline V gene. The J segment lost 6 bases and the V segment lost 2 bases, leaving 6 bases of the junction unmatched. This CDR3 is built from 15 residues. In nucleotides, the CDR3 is TGTGCCAGCAGTTACGAGGACAGGGGTTTGGATACGCAGTATTTT. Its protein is CASSYEDRGLDTQYF.

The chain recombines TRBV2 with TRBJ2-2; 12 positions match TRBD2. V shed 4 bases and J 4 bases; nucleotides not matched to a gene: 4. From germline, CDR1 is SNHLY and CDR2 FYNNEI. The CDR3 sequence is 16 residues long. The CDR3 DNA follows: TGTGCCAGCAGTGGTAGACTAGCGGGAGCCACCGGGGAGCTGTTTTTT. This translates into CASSGRLAGATGELFF.

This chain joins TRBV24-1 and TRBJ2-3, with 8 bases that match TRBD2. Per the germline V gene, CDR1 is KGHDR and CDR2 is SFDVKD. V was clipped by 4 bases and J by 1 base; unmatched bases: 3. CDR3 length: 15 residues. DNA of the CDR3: TGTGCCACCAGTGACATGACTAGCGGCACAGATACGCAGTATTTT. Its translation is CATSDMTSGTDTQYF.

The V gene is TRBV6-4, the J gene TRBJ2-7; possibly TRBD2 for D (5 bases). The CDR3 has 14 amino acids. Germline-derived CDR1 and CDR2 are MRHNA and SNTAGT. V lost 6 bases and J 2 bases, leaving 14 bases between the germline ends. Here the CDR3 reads CASRNKLGAYEQYF. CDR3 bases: TGTGCCAGCAGGAATAAACTAGGAGCCTACGAGCAGTACTTC.

DNA for the CDR3: TGTGCCAGCAGCCAGAACATGGGAGTAGGACAGCCCCAGCATTTT. Amino acid sequence: CASSQNMGVGQPQHF. The genes are TRBV3-1 (or the pseudogene TRBV3-2) and TRBJ1-5; D uncertain. The CDR3 is made up of 15 amino acids. The germline V gene has CDR1 LGHDT and CDR2 YNNKEL (reference sequence). V lost 3 bases and J 7 bases, leaving 16 bases between the germline ends.

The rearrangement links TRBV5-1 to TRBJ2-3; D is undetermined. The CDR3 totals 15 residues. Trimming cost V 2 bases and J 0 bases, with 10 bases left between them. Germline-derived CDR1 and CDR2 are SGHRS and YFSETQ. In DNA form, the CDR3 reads TGCGCCAGCAGCTTTAGCAGACCTAGCACAGATACGCAGTATTTT. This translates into CASSFSRPSTDTQYF.

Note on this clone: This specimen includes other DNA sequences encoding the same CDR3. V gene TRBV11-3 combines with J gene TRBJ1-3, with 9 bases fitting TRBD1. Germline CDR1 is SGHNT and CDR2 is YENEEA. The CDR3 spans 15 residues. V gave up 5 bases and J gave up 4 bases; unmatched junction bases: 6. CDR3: CASSPGQGPGNTIYF. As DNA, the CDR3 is TGTGCCAGCAGCCCGGGACAGGGTCCAGGAAACACCATATATTTT. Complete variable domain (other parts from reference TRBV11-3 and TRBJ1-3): EAGVVQSPRYKIIEKKQPVAFWCNPISGHNTLYWYLQNLGQGPELLIRYENEEAVDDSQLPKDRFSAERLKGVDSTLKIQPAELGDSAVYLCASSPGQGPGNTIYFGEGSWLTVV.